This TCR beta chain was documented in a study of blood T cell repertoires in COVID-19. The wider study: Sites across the United States, Italy and Spain contributed samples from acute and convalescent COVID-19. PBMCs, B-cell-depleted T cells, or T cells were the source of the cDNA or gDNA that made up the material.

Methods used by the authors: Researchers report that nucleated cell counts were estimated from reference gene primer amplification. Clones were read by immunoSEQ multiplex PCR, and TCRdb kept only the in-frame ones, dropping some. Clone size and V and J calls were adopted from that table, with D and trimming inferred from the DNA. The repertoire holds over 250,000 clones, with about four fifths as singletons. The V gene's germline CDR1 is MGHDK and CDR2 SYGVNS. V was pared by 1 base and J by 8 bases, with 17 bases between. The CDR3 has 16 residues. This TCR derives from a woman aged 50 to 60 who had recovered from COVID-19. Source material: peripheral blood. This chain joins TRBV25-1 and TRBJ1-4, with D tentatively TRBD1 (5 bases). This chain's CDR3 is CASSEFGFGGAEKLFF. As DNA, the CDR3 is TGTGCCAGCAGTGAATTTGGGTTTGGTGGGGCGGAAAAACTGTTTTTT.